The 20 T cell receptor beta chains below all came from one sample that was sequenced in a study of PD-L1 blockade in urothelial cancer. The time point is: pretreatment peripheral blood. Generated by immunoSEQ multiplex PCR, the TCRdb table keeps only in-frame clones and is missing some. The sample lists 100,000 to 150,000 clones, roughly 83% occurring once. Sequenced material: PBMCs, taken around atezolizumab (anti-PD-L1) treatment. Receptors were obtained from a man in his fifties or sixties with urothelial cancer.

This chain links TRBV5-6 with TRBJ1-2, with TRBD1 matching 8 bases. The CDR3 is made up of 14 amino acids. Germline V gives CDR1 SGHDT, CDR2 YYEEEE. The J segment lost 5 bases and the V segment lost 0 bases, leaving 3 bases of the junction unmatched. The CDR3 is CASSLATGGYGYTF. The CDR3 DNA follows: TGTGCCAGCAGCTTGGCTACAGGGGGATATGGCTACACCTTC.

This clone was counted a few times. The rearrangement links TRBV7-3 to TRBJ2-6, with D uncertain. This CDR3 spans 16 amino acids. Germline CDR1 is SGHTA and CDR2 is FQGTGA. V gave up 5 bases and J gave up 4 bases, with 15 bases separating them. The CDR3 DNA follows: TGTGCCAGCAGCCCCCAGGCCCTATCGGGGGCCAACGTCCTGACTTTC. It translates to CASSPQALSGANVLTF.

This clone has only a few counts. The chain has TRBV5-6 and TRBJ1-1; no definite D call. The CDR3 has 12 residues. With 5 bases removed from V and 1 base from J, the gap between germline ends came to 6 bases. Germline V gene sequence: CDR1 SGHDT, CDR2 YYEEEE. CDR3 nucleotide sequence: TGTGCCAGCAGTTATAGGAACACTGAAGCTTTCTTT. Its protein product is CASSYRNTEAFF. Full variable domain (outside the CDR3, taken from reference TRBV5-6 and TRBJ1-1): DAGVTQSPTHLIKTRGQQVTLRCSPKSGHDTVSWYQQALGQGPQFIFQYYEEEERQRGNFPDRFSGHQFPNYSSELNVNALLLGDSALYLCASSYRNTEAFFGQGTRLTVV.

The CDR3 sequence is CASNPSLGDRGNYEQYF. CDR3 bases: TGTGCCAGCAATCCATCACTCGGGGACAGGGGAAACTACGAGCAGTACTTC. The V call is TRBV28, the J call TRBJ2-7; 10 nucleotides line up with TRBD1. V lost 7 bases, J lost 3 bases, and 15 bases stayed unmatched. The CDR3 covers 17 residues. Germline values: CDR1 MDHEN, CDR2 SYDVKM.

This chain connects TRBV30 to TRBJ1-2, with no clear D. Per the germline V gene, CDR1 is GTSNPN and CDR2 is SVGIG (reference sequence). The CDR3 is 12 amino acids. Deletions cut 2 bases from V and 8 bases from J, with 12 bases between. The chain's CDR3 is CAWSPEGYGYTF. CDR3 nucleotide sequence: TGTGCCTGGAGTCCTGAGGGATACGGCTACACCTTC.

This clone was recorded only once. This chain joins TRBV14 and TRBJ2-1, with 7 bases aligning to TRBD2. V trimming: 2 bases; J trimming: 5 bases; junction bases outside the gene matches: 9. The CDR3 is 16 amino acids. CDR1 is SGHDN and CDR2 is FVKESK in the germline V gene. CDR3 nucleotides: TGTGCCAGCAGCCAACTTCGGCTAGCGGATAACAATGAGCAGTTCTTC. It yields the protein CASSQLRLADNNEQFF.

This clone was seen only a few times. The chain carries TRBV2 and TRBJ1-2, with a weak D call TRBD1 (5 bases). The CDR3 covers 16 residues. CDR1 is SNHLY and CDR2 is FYNNEI in the germline V gene. The V end lost 2 bases, the J end lost 4 bases, and 17 bases lay between the germline ends. The CDR3 region has the DNA TGTGCCAGCAGTGAAATTTATCCGCAGGGATTCTATGGCTACACCTTC. Amino acid sequence: CASSEIYPQGFYGYTF.

The rearrangement uses TRBV18 and TRBJ1-1; 9 positions match TRBD1. Germline CDR1 is KGHSH and CDR2 is LQKENI. The CDR3 runs to 14 residues. The V gene end was trimmed by 3 bases and the J gene end by 10 bases; junction bases not matched to a gene: 9. The CDR3 coding sequence is TGTGCCAGCTCACCGTGGGACAGGGCTTGGGGAGCTTTCTTT. Translation: CASSPWDRAWGAFF.

V usage is TRBV7-8 and J usage is TRBJ2-7, with TRBD2 identical over 9 bases. The CDR3 sequence is 15 residues long. CDR1 SGHVS and CDR2 FQNEAQ come from the germline V gene. J was trimmed by 3 bases and V by 1 base; bases with no gene match: 4. In DNA form, the CDR3 reads TGTGCCAGCAGCTTAGGGGGGACTAGCAGCTACGAGCAGTACTTC. This gives the protein CASSLGGTSSYEQYF.

The V and J genes are TRBV9 and TRBJ1-3; 8 bases are shared with TRBD1. CDR3 length: 15 residues. Trimming at V came to 7 bases and at J to 5 bases, leaving 11 bases not matched to a gene. From germline, CDR1 is SGDLS and CDR2 YYNGEE. CDR3 sequence: CASGNRGTGRNTIYF. The CDR3 DNA reads as TGTGCCAGCGGAAATAGGGGGACAGGAAGAAACACCATATATTTT.

The rearrangement joins TRBV5-4 to TRBJ1-5, with 9 bases aligning to TRBD1. Germline V gene lookup returns CDR1 SGHNT and CDR2 YYREEE (reference sequence). The J segment lost 4 bases and the V segment lost 4 bases, leaving 6 bases of the junction unmatched. The CDR3 is 15 amino acids. The chain's CDR3 is CASSTGTGRNQPQHF. DNA for the CDR3: TGTGCCAGCAGCACCGGGACAGGGCGTAATCAGCCCCAGCATTTT.

CDR3 protein: CASRPAGTGELFF. CDR3 in DNA: TGTGCCAGCAGACCCGCGGGGACCGGGGAGCTGTTTTTT. The rearrangement links TRBV7-3 to TRBJ2-2; tentatively, D is TRBD2 (6 bases). Trimming stripped 6 bases from V and 5 bases from J, with 10 bases between. The germline gives CDR1 SGHTA, CDR2 FQGTGA. The CDR3 contains 13 residues.

V is TRBV18 and J is TRBJ2-7; 14 nucleotides line up with TRBD2. After removal of 9 bases from V and 3 bases from J, the junction contained 4 bases not matched to a gene. Germline CDR1 and CDR2: KGHSH and LQKENI. There are 14 residues in the CDR3. The CDR3 DNA follows: TGTGCCAGTGCCGGGACTAGCGGGAGCTACGAGCAGTACTTC. Translation gives CASAGTSGSYEQYF.

The chain links TRBV9 to TRBJ2-1, with TRBD2 matching over 7 bases. Trimming removed 4 bases from V and 5 bases from J; junction bases left unmatched: 9. The CDR3 spans 15 residues. Germline CDR1 SGDLS, CDR2 YYNGEE. The CDR3 nucleotides read TGTGCCAGCAGCCCCAGGACTAGGCTCCACAATGAGCAGTTCTTC. It yields the protein CASSPRTRLHNEQFF.

The genes are TRBV2 and TRBJ1-5, with D hard to call. V lost 2 bases and J 3 bases, leaving 8 bases between the germline ends. The CDR3 loop spans 14 amino acids. In germline, CDR1 is SNHLY, CDR2 FYNNEI. CDR3 sequence (DNA): TGTGCCAGCAGTGAACGACTGACCAATCAGCCCCAGCATTTT. Translating it yields CASSERLTNQPQHF.

V gene TRBV6-5 combines with J gene TRBJ2-1, with D maybe TRBD2 (5 bases). The CDR3 extends over 13 amino acids. V was trimmed by 8 bases and J by 1 base, leaving 9 bases between them. In germline, CDR1 is MNHEY, CDR2 SVGAGI. The CDR3 region is CASGSRSYNEQFF. The CDR3, as DNA: TGTGCCAGCGGGAGCCGTTCCTACAATGAGCAGTTCTTC.

The V and J genes are TRBV5-4 and TRBJ1-2; possibly TRBD1 for D (5 bases). The germline V and J ends were trimmed by 0 bases and 4 bases, with 22 bases remaining between them. The CDR3 contains 18 residues. Germline V CDR1 and CDR2: SGHNT, YYREEE (reference sequence). CDR3 DNA sequence: TGTGCCAGCAGCTTGGTTGGGGGGAGGACACTAGGACTCTATGGCTACACCTTC. Translating gives CASSLVGGRTLGLYGYTF.

The V and J genes are TRBV7-6 and TRBJ2-1, with 9 bases identical to TRBD2. Germline values: CDR1 SGHVS, CDR2 FNYEAQ. There are 18 residues in the CDR3. Trimming cost V 5 bases and J 7 bases; bases outside gene matches: 18. CDR3 sequence (DNA): TGTGCCAGCAGCCCCATACAATCCGGGACTAGCATATGGAATGAGCAGTTCTTC. Translation gives CASSPIQSGTSIWNEQFF.

The rearrangement links TRBV14 to TRBJ2-1; D call uncertain. There are 16 residues in the CDR3. Germline CDR1 is SGHDN and CDR2 is FVKESK. Trimming took off 2 bases at V and 5 bases at J, with 16 bases between the two ends. CDR3 region: CASSQLFLRDDNEQFF. In DNA, the CDR3 is TGTGCCAGCAGCCAACTATTTTTACGAGATGACAATGAGCAGTTCTTC. Variable domain in full (rest from reference TRBV14 and TRBJ2-1): EAGVTQFPSHSVIEKGQTVTLRCDPISGHDNLYWYRRVMGKEIKFLLHFVKESKQDESGMPNNRFLAERTGGTYSTLKVQPAELEDSGVYFCASSQLFLRDDNEQFFGPGTRLTVL.

The CDR3 reads CASSERGTSPYEQYF. DNA of the CDR3: TGCGCCAGCAGTGAGAGGGGGACATCTCCCTACGAGCAGTACTTC. The J gene is TRBJ2-7, the V gene TRBV10-1, with D possibly TRBD1 on 6 matching bases. The germline V gene has CDR1 WNHNN and CDR2 SYGVQD (reference sequence). The CDR3 length is 15 residues. V was shortened by 2 bases and J by 2 bases, with 13 bases between the two germline ends.